These T cell receptor beta chains were read from a single sample in a study of identical twins. TCRdb reprocessed the 5' RACE reads via MiXCR and lists one record per CDR3 protein. The sample consists of roughly 630,000 distinct CDR3 sequences, 7.1% of them appearing once. This sample was also put to use in a study of yellow fever vaccine responses in identical twins.

Material for sequencing was PBMCs. The source is a woman in her late teens or twenties in good health. Both conserved end residues are part of each CDR3. D genes are given only for firm matches. Expanded clones are given a class, and other clones once, few, many or no size at all.

d_gene: TRBD1
abundance: few
v_gene: TRBV12-5
j_gene: TRBJ1-5
CDR3nt: TGTGCTAGTGGTTTGGAGTTTTCGGGACAGGAATATCGACAGCCCCAGCATTTT
CDR3aa: CASGLEFSGQEYRQPQHF

d_gene: .
abundance: few
v_gene: TRBV20-1
j_gene: TRBJ2-7
CDR3nt: TGCAGTGCTAGACCTAAAATGGTAGCGGAGCTCTACGAGCAGTACTTC
CDR3aa: CSARPKMVAELYEQYF

d_gene: .
abundance: many
v_gene: TRBV6-1
j_gene: TRBJ2-2
CDR3nt: TGTGCCAGCAGCCGCCCCATAGAAGCCGGGGAGCTGTTTTTT
CDR3aa: CASSRPIEAGELFF

d_gene: TRBD2
abundance: .
v_gene: TRBV12-3/TRBV12-4
j_gene: TRBJ2-7
CDR3nt: TGTGCCAGCAGTTTAGCGCGGTCTAGCGGGAGTTACGAGCAGTACTTC
CDR3aa: CASSLARSSGSYEQYF

d_gene: .
abundance: few
v_gene: TRBV18
j_gene: TRBJ2-2
CDR3nt: TGTGCCAGCTCAAACGGAGGGTTGACCGGGGAGCTGTTTTTT
CDR3aa: CASSNGGLTGELFF

d_gene: TRBD1
abundance: few
v_gene: TRBV7-8
j_gene: TRBJ1-2
CDR3nt: TGTGCCAGCAGCTTAGGGGACAGGGGGCTATATGGCTACACCTTC
CDR3aa: CASSLGDRGLYGYTF

d_gene: TRBD2
abundance: few
v_gene: TRBV7-2
j_gene: TRBJ2-1
CDR3nt: TGTGCCAGCAGCATGACTAGCGGGCCTGCAAATGAGCAGTTCTTC
CDR3aa: CASSMTSGPANEQFF

d_gene: .
abundance: .
v_gene: TRBV20-1
j_gene: TRBJ2-3
CDR3nt: TGCAGTGCCCCCAGGGTCAGCACAGATACGCAGTATTTT
CDR3aa: CSAPRVSTDTQYF

d_gene: .
abundance: many
v_gene: TRBV24-1
j_gene: TRBJ2-3
CDR3nt: TGTGCCACCAGTGATTCCCGACGGGGGCCGGGAGATACGCAGTATTTT
CDR3aa: CATSDSRRGPGDTQYF

d_gene: TRBD1
abundance: .
v_gene: TRBV29-1
j_gene: TRBJ2-5
CDR3nt: TGCAGCGTTGAAGGTTTCGCGGGACAGGGTGCCCAGTACTTC
CDR3aa: CSVEGFAGQGAQYF

d_gene: .
abundance: few
v_gene: TRBV12-3/TRBV12-4
j_gene: TRBJ2-3
CDR3nt: TGTGCCAGCACTCCCAGGTCCTCTAGCACAGATACGCAGTATTTT
CDR3aa: CASTPRSSSTDTQYF

d_gene: TRBD2
abundance: few
v_gene: TRBV27
j_gene: TRBJ2-1
CDR3nt: TGTGCCAGCAGTTTTAGCGGGGGGTCGAGTGAGCAGTTCTTC
CDR3aa: CASSFSGGSSEQFF

d_gene: .
abundance: .
v_gene: TRBV3-1
j_gene: TRBJ2-6
CDR3nt: TGTGCCAGCAGCCAAGATCCGGGCTCTGGGGCCAACGTCCTGACTTTC
CDR3aa: CASSQDPGSGANVLTF

d_gene: .
abundance: .
v_gene: TRBV20-1
j_gene: TRBJ2-1
CDR3nt: TGCAGTGCTAGAGATCTCATGGTTAGTAGTACGAATGAGCAGTTCTTC
CDR3aa: CSARDLMVSSTNEQFF

d_gene: .
abundance: .
v_gene: TRBV9
j_gene: TRBJ2-2
CDR3nt: TGTGCCAGCAGCGTACCCGGGGAGCTGTTTTTT
CDR3aa: CASSVPGELFF

d_gene: TRBD2
abundance: few
v_gene: TRBV20-1
j_gene: TRBJ2-3
CDR3nt: TGCAGTGCTACTATAGCGGGGGGGCCGACAGATACGCAGTATTTT
CDR3aa: CSATIAGGPTDTQYF